Given below is one T cell receptor beta chain in context. TCRdb itself ran the RT-PCR reads through MiXCR, one entry per CDR3 protein. The repertoire includes about 680,000 distinct CDR3 sequences, 13% to 15% of them detected once, and 3.6% sits in the top ten. There are 12 residues in the CDR3. Germline V gene lookup returns CDR1 SNHLY and CDR2 FYNNEI. The germline V and J ends were trimmed by 6 bases and 4 bases, with 10 bases remaining between them. The sample comprised memory CD4+ T cells from blood. The chain uses TRBV2 and TRBJ2-7; D is unclear. This TCR derives from a female donor in good health, serving as a healthy control. The DNA of the CDR3 is TGTGCCAGCAGGTTGGGCGGATACGAGCAGTACTTC. Translation: CASRLGGYEQYF.